What follows are 2 T cell receptor beta chains derived from one specimen sequenced in a study of shared clonotypes between healthy human individuals. TCRdb's copy holds only in-frame clones and misses some; the assay was immunoSEQ multiplex PCR. Here the sample spans about 2.3 million clones, 90% to 95% being singletons. The sequenced sample consisted of naive CD4+ T cells from PBMCs. Documented subset: CD45RA+ positively selected. These receptors came from a man aged 18 to 35 in good health. Some clones in this sample may be carry-over from other donors' samples.

The chain uses TRBV9 and TRBJ2-1, with 7 bases matching TRBD2. The junction had 10 bases not matched to a gene; V was cut back by 6 bases and J by 4 bases. Germline V gene data show CDR1 as SGDLS and CDR2 as YYNGEE. CDR3 length equals 15 residues. The CDR3 nucleotides are TGTGCCAGCACTCTTGACTATAGCGGGTACAATGAGCAGTTCTTC. Amino acid sequence: CASTLDYSGYNEQFF.

This rearrangement joins TRBV5-1 to TRBJ2-3, with 8 bases lining up with TRBD2. Germline lookup yields CDR1 SGHRS and CDR2 YFSETQ. J lost 0 bases, V lost 4 bases, and 7 bases had no gene match. This CDR3 has 16 residues. The CDR3 sequence: CASSRTSGQSTDTQYF. DNA for the CDR3: TGCGCCAGCAGCCGAACTAGCGGACAGAGCACAGATACGCAGTATTTT.